This TCR beta chain was found in a study of T cells in Graves' hyperthyroidism and ophthalmopathy (dated by TCRdb to about 2019). For the study in its entirety: Peripheral blood was sampled at the time of initial diagnosis, prior to any treatment. In addition, the study compared T-cell repertoires in thyroid tissue and in blood from several Graves' hyperthyroidism patients. To identify distinguishing TCR V-J signatures, a discovery cohort of 100 or so patients was used, comprising 40 to 45 with Graves' ophthalmopathy and some 60 with stable Graves' hyperthyroidism. TCR Vbeta CDR3 sequencing of 135 peripheral blood samples (roughly 43 ophthalmopathy, about 80 hyperthyroidism and approximately 17 progressor patients) is reported in the paper. The 95 to 100 discovery patients were divided at random into training and test sets in a 7:3 ratio. Following sampling, methimazole starting at 30 mg daily was given to hyperthyroidism patients, and high-dose intravenous methylprednisolone was given to ophthalmopathy patients. An independent validation cohort of fewer than 20 hyperthyroidism patients and roughly 16 patients who later progressed to ophthalmopathy tested prospective prediction of ophthalmopathy.

Graves' hyperthyroidism was defined as stable when no progression to ophthalmopathy occurred over 18 months of follow-up. Hyperthyroidism patients were newly diagnosed, had a disease duration of under 2 months, and were aged 18 to 65 years. Any patient with an uncontrolled infection, another autoimmune disease, pregnancy or lactation was excluded. Diagnoses were based on clinical symptoms, serum thyroxine and TRAb, thyroid ultrasound and orbital computed tomography. PBMCs were separated from approximately 9.9 ml of fresh peripheral blood using Ficoll-Paque density gradient centrifugation. Trizol reagent was used to extract total RNA, and RNA quality was then checked on an Agilent 2100 Bioanalyzer. TCR beta CDR3 regions were amplified from RNA transcripts. For the first round of RT-PCR on the TCR CDR3, the HTBI primer set was used together with the Qiagen OneStep RT-PCR kit. A second multiplex PCR round built the libraries, followed by size selection and purification. Paired-end sequencing of the libraries was performed with 100 bp reads on an Illumina HiSeq2000. The original methods were these. SOAPnuke was used to process the raw data, with reads discarded if the reads contained adapters or uncalled bases, had a mean Phred below 15, or lacked an exact constant-primer or identifier match. COPE v1.2.5 was used to merge high-quality paired reads, and clonotypes were defined as unique nucleotide sequences. MiTCR v1.1 was used to align the clonotypes against IMGT TRBV, TRBD and TRBJ reference segments. Analysis was restricted to V-J combinations with a frequency above 0.0001, which covered 98% to 99.2% of repertoires. A TCS score was defined as the ratio between F50 (clonal expansion) and ExV (chaos), using BLOSUM62-based TCRdist between CDR3 peptides within each V-J. Welch's t-statistics and random forest reduced 500 to 650 V-J features to about 13, which were used in a naive Bayes classifier (R e1071). TCRdb applied fastp at Q25 and MiXCR to the public reads, then kept only in-frame beta chains. For every CDR3 protein sequence, its rows merge into one entry that carries the most common genes and DNA. TCRdb's processing, not the authors', yielded these V and J calls. The sample includes about 570,000 distinct CDR3 sequences, with about 15% observed a single time. Together, the top ten hold about 15% of the sample.

Overall results and qualifications from the work: In validation, the model predicted progression to ophthalmopathy a median of around 6.5 months before onset, with about 70% sensitivity and roughly 77% specificity. Sample size was not statistically predetermined, and investigators were not blinded to group allocation. A 13 V-J signature model separated ophthalmopathy from stable hyperthyroidism, with around 90% sensitivity and 81.08% specificity in cross-validation and 80%/75% in testing. Blood samples also contained most of the expanded thyroid clonotypes (frequency above 0.001), which suggests that blood repertoires may reflect thyroid immune responses.

The CDR3 sequence holds 16 residues, the cysteine and phenylalanine included. Kept here is only the CDR3 DNA, which spans 48 bases and is read in frame from base 1. CDR1 DFQATT and CDR2 SNEGSKA are derived from the germline V gene (reference sequence). Germline trimming: 0 bases from V, 2 bases from J; junction bases outside gene matches: 9. This clonotype was seen many times. Its antigen is unknown. Per-base quality was not reported, and no clone a single base away is much larger than it. Sequenced sample: blood. The receptor's source is a woman aged 40 to 50 with Graves' hyperthyroidism. The chain is assembled from TRBV20-1 and TRBJ2-7; TRBD1 agrees with 8 junctional bases. The CDR3 corresponds to CSARDLRGRFPYEQYF. The DNA reads TGCAGTGCTAGAGATCTCAGGGGGCGATTCCCCTACGAGCAGTACTTC.